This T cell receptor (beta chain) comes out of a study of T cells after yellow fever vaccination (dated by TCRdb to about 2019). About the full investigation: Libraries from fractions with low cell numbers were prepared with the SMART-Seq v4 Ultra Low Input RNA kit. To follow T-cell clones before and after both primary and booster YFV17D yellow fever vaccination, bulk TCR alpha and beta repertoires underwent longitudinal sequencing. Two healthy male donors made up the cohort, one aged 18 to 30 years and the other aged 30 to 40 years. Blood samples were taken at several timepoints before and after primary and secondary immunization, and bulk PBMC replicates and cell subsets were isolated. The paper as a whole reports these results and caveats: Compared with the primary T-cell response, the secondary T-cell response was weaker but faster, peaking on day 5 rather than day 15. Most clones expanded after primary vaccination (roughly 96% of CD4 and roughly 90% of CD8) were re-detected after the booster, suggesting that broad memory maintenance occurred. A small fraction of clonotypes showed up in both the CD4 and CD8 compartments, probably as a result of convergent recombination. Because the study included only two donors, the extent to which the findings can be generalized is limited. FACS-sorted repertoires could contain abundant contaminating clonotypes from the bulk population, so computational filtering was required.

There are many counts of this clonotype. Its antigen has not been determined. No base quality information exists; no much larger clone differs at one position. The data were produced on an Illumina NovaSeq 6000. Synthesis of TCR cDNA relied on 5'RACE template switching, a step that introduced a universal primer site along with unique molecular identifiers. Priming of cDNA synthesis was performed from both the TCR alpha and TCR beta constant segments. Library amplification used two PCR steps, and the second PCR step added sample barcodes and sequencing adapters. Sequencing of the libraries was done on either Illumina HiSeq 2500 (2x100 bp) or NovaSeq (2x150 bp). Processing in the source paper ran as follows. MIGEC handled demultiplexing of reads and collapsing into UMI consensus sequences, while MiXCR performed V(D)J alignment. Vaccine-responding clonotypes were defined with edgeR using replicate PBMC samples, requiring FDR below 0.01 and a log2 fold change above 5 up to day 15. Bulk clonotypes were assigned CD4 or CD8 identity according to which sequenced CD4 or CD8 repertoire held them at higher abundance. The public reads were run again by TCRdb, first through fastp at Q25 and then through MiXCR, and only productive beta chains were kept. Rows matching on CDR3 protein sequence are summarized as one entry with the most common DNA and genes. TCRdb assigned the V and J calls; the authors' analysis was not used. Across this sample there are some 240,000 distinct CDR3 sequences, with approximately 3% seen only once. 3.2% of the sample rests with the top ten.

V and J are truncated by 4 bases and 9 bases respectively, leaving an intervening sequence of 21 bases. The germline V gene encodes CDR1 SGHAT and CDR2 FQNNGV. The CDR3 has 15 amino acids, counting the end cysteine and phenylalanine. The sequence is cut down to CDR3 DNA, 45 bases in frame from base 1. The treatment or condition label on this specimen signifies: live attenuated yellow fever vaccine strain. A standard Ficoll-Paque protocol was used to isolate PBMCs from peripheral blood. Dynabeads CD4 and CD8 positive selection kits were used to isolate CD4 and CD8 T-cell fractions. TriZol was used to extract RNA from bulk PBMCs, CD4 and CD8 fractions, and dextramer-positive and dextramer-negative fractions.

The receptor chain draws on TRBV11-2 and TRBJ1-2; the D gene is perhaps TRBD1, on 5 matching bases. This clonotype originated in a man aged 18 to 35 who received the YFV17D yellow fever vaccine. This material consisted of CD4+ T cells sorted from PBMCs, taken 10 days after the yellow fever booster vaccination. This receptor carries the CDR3 CASSSKDSPWMSYTF. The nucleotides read TGTGCCAGCAGCTCAAAAGACAGCCCCTGGATGAGCTACACCTTC.